These T cell receptor beta chains were read from a single sample in a study of T cells after yellow fever vaccination. TCRdb itself ran the 5' RACE reads through MiXCR, one entry per CDR3 protein. The sample has hundreds of thousands of distinct CDR3 sequences; roughly 21% are singletons. The starting material was PBMCs, obtained 15 days after the yellow fever booster vaccination. The receptors derive from a man aged 30-40 years who received the YFV17D yellow fever vaccine. Each CDR3 is given with its conserved first and last residue. The D gene is left open where the match is weak. A row's size may be missing; if present it is once, few, many or a size class.

TRBJ2-5,TRBV7-3,.,.,CASSLLQGPRETQHF,TGTGCCAGCAGCTTATTACAGGGCCCACGGGAGACCCAGCACTTC
TRBJ2-7,TRBV29-1,.,few,CSVEDLGEQYF,TGCAGCGTTGAAGATCTGGGCGAGCAGTACTTC
TRBJ1-1,TRBV5-8,.,many,CASSLGLMNTEAFF,TGTGCCAGCAGCTTGGGTCTTATGAACACTGAAGCTTTCTTT
TRBJ1-2,TRBV20-1,.,.,CSANDGSGYTF,TGCAGTGCTAACGATGGTTCTGGCTACACCTTC
TRBJ2-1,TRBV7-9,.,few,CASSLALLANEQFF,TGTGCCAGCAGCTTAGCGTTGCTAGCCAATGAGCAGTTCTTC
TRBJ2-7,TRBV9,.,.,CASSDQGRDEQYF,TGTGCCAGCAGTGACCAGGGTAGGGACGAGCAGTACTTC
TRBJ2-5,TRBV9,.,.,CASGMGHWETQYF,TGTGCCAGCGGGATGGGACACTGGGAGACCCAGTACTTC
TRBJ2-7,TRBV4-3,.,few,CASSRGEAYEQYF,TGCGCCAGCAGCAGAGGAGAGGCCTACGAGCAGTACTTC
TRBJ1-5,TRBV28,.,.,CASSLSRRSSGQPQHF,TGTGCCAGCAGTTTATCTAGGAGGTCCTCGGGTCAGCCCCAGCATTTT
TRBJ2-1,TRBV6-2/TRBV6-3,TRBD1,few,CASSYGTGNYNEQFF,TGTGCCAGCAGTTACGGGACAGGAAACTACAATGAGCAGTTCTTC
TRBJ2-1,TRBV7-2,TRBD2,few,CASSLRTSLGSYNEQFF,TGTGCCAGCAGCTTACGGACTAGCCTGGGCTCCTACAATGAGCAGTTCTTC
TRBJ2-7,TRBV7-2,TRBD2,many,CASSHRTSYEQYF,TGTGCCAGCAGCCACAGGACTAGCTACGAGCAGTACTTC
TRBJ2-2,TRBV24-1,.,.,CATSDIQPGDGELFF,TGTGCCACCAGTGATATACAGCCAGGGGACGGGGAGCTGTTTTTT
TRBJ1-6,TRBV12-3/TRBV12-4,.,few,CASSFAAGGSPLHF,TGTGCCAGCAGTTTTGCGGCAGGCGGTTCACCCCTCCACTTT
TRBJ1-1,TRBV5-1,.,.,CASSATQGTEAFF,TGCGCCAGCAGCGCGACGCAGGGCACTGAAGCTTTCTTT
TRBJ2-5,TRBV12-3/TRBV12-4,.,few,CASTRRGVETQYF,TGTGCCAGCACCCGCCGCGGGGTAGAGACCCAGTACTTC
TRBJ2-3,TRBV4-1,TRBD2,few,CASSQAVAGVSTDTQYF,TGCGCCAGCAGCCAGGCGGTAGCGGGCGTTAGCACAGATACGCAGTATTTT
TRBJ2-3,TRBV7-2,.,few,CASSLAGGGVGQYF,TGTGCCAGCAGCTTAGCGGGAGGCGGGGTGGGGCAGTATTTT
TRBJ1-1,TRBV20-1,TRBD1,few,CSGGDSNTEAFF,TGCAGCGGGGGGGACAGTAACACTGAAGCTTTCTTT
TRBJ2-3,TRBV5-1,.,.,CASSLAREGYTDTQYF,TGCGCCAGCAGCTTGGCCCGTGAGGGGTACACAGATACGCAGTATTTT
TRBJ2-2,TRBV5-1,.,.,CASSFQWNTGELFF,TGCGCCAGCAGCTTCCAATGGAACACCGGGGAGCTGTTTTTT
TRBJ2-1,TRBV7-9,TRBD1,.,CASSPRQGANYNEQFF,TGTGCCAGCAGCCCACGACAGGGGGCGAACTACAATGAGCAGTTCTTC